The TCR beta chain under discussion was sequenced for a study of blood T cells in healthy people across ages. Using a J-beta primer mix together with a sample-barcoded 5' primer, a second PCR was run for roughly 7 to 11 cycles. Each CDR3 protein is one row after TCRdb ran MiXCR on the 5' RACE reads. The sample lists 780,000 or so distinct CDR3 sequences, roughly three fifths occurring once. The CDR3 runs 15 residues. Germline lookup yields CDR1 WSHSY and CDR2 SAAADI. Sequences were obtained from blood. The receptor was derived from a man aged 40-49 years in good health. The chain is built from TRBV10-2 and TRBJ2-4, with D unresolved. TRBJ2-7 explains the end of the DNA better; the J call may be wrong. CDR3 DNA sequence: TGCGCCAGCAGCGATCTTCCCCCGAGGCGCTACGAGCAGTACTTC. This encodes CASSDLPPRRYEQYF.